This paragraph covers one TCR beta chain sequence. This clone was observed a few times. What this receptor recognizes is not known. No much larger clone is present one base from it, and per-base qualities are unavailable. This entry is derived from a study of high-grade serous ovarian cancer treatment subgroups (dated by TCRdb to about 2021). For the study in its entirety: A mean of approximately 14,000 reads and about 7,500 unique TCR beta rearrangements per sample was generated by sequencing. The study examined TCR beta repertoires in high-grade serous ovarian cancer patients who were grouped under a laparoscopic triage algorithm by complete gross resection or by neoadjuvant chemotherapy response. Of the approximately 30 patients in the cohort, about ten had no residual disease after primary surgery (R0), about ten were excellent NACT responders, and about ten were poor NACT responders. Each patient contributed one primary tumor and two metastatic tumor samples, giving approximately 91 samples in total.

Collection of tumor samples took place before definitive surgery or chemotherapy. Genomic DNA was extracted by the MD Anderson Biospecimen Extraction Resource, and TCR sequencing was done by the MD Anderson Cancer Genomics Laboratory. The germline V gene provides CDR1 SGHRS and CDR2 YFSETQ. V was cut back by 0 bases and J by 2 bases, leaving a gap of 9 bases between them. The CDR3 contains 15 residues, cysteine and phenylalanine counted. Just CDR3 DNA is preserved here, 45 bases in frame from base 1. High-throughput TCR profiling via ImmunoSEQ was performed on the 90 or so tumor samples. The authors' pipeline ran thus. Richness (unique productive sequences), clonality, evenness and relatedness were included as repertoire diversity metrics, and similarity between samples was assessed with the Bhattacharyya coefficient. In a sensitivity analysis, TCRs with fewer than two reads were excluded, and consistent conclusions were obtained. TCRdb re-hosts the immuneACCESS table, in-frame sequences only. Its copies lack some clones; in the studies checked, an unresolved V gene accounts for under half of them, and the cause for the rest is not known. The V and J calls and clone size come from that table; D and trimming were worked out from the DNA. Within this sample are approximately 36,000 clones, with 70% to 80% of them counted one time only. The ten largest account for 3.1% of the sample.

The paper's findings and limits, for the study overall: TCR clonal relatedness correlated positively with neoantigen level and, by trend, with copy number variation and mutation load from whole-genome sequencing. TCR repertoire analyses focused on CDR3; CDR1 and CDR2 were not analyzed. Because bulk tumor TCR sequencing provided no spatial information, insight into HGSC tumor complexity and diversity was limited. Repertoire similarity between tumors of the same patient ranged roughly 0.11 to 0.85, whereas almost no similarity was seen between different patients.

The TCR was taken from a human donor with high-grade serous ovarian cancer. Sequencing input: tumor tissue. The chain is made from TRBV5-1 and TRBJ2-1; no D gene call is confident. In nucleotides, the sequence is TGCGCCAGCAGCTTGGAGAGACTTACCTACAATGAGCAGTTCTTC. This codes for CASSLERLTYNEQFF.